A selection of T cell receptor beta chains follows, all from one sample in a study of shared clonotypes between healthy human individuals. Data came from immunoSEQ multiplex PCR; TCRdb stores just in-frame clones and leaves some out. The data show fewer than 800,000 clones, 92% seen once. The specimen sequenced was naive CD8+ T cells sorted from blood. All receptors come from a man younger than 40 in good health. Both conserved end residues are part of each CDR3. The order of the fields is D gene, clone size, J gene, V gene, CDR3 protein, CDR3 DNA. The D gene is left open where the match is weak. Rows may omit the clone size; those that give it use once, few, many or a size class.

>-|-|TRBJ1-2|TRBV27
CASSRGGSNINYGYTF
TGTGCCAGCAGTCGTGGAGGGAGTAACATTAACTATGGCTACACCTTC
>TRBD2|-|TRBJ2-3|TRBV10-3
CAISERSGGSTDTQYF
TGTGCCATCAGTGAGCGTAGCGGGGGTAGCACAGATACGCAGTATTTT
>-|-|TRBJ1-4|TRBV5-6
CASSWEGTNEKLFF
TGTGCCAGCAGCTGGGAGGGGACTAATGAAAAACTGTTTTTT
>TRBD2|-|TRBJ2-7|TRBV19
CASSIDHGTSGYEQYF
TGTGCCAGTAGTATAGATCATGGGACTAGCGGCTACGAGCAGTACTTC
>-|-|TRBJ2-1|TRBV5-5
CASSLNREAYEFF
TGTGCCAGCAGCTTAAACAGGGAAGCCTACGAGTTCTTC
>-|-|TRBJ2-3|TRBV28
CASRKDRSFTDTQYF
TGTGCCAGCAGGAAAGACCGGAGTTTCACAGATACGCAGTATTTT
>-|few|TRBJ2-7|TRBV5-1
CASSSGRDSSYEQYF
TGCGCCAGCAGCTCGGGCCGGGATAGCTCCTACGAGCAGTACTTC
>TRBD1|-|TRBJ1-1|TRBV7-6
CASSPRTGGTEAFF
TGTGCCAGCAGTCCCAGGACAGGGGGCACTGAAGCTTTCTTT
>TRBD1|-|TRBJ2-1|TRBV5-1
CASSGTVLAYNEQFF
TGCGCCAGCAGCGGGACAGTGCTGGCGTACAATGAGCAGTTCTTC
>-|-|TRBJ2-7|TRBV11-2
CASSFGVYEQYF
TGTGCCAGCAGCTTCGGAGTGTACGAGCAGTACTTC
>-|-|TRBJ1-1|TRBV28
CASSFVAGNTEAFF
TGTGCCAGCAGTTTCGTCGCGGGGAACACTGAAGCTTTCTTT
>-|once|TRBJ2-1|TRBV6-5
CASSYGASYNEQFF
TGTGCCAGCAGTTACGGTGCCTCCTACAATGAGCAGTTCTTC
>-|-|TRBJ2-3|TRBV5-5
CASSVGGLERRTDTQYF
TGTGCCAGCAGCGTGGGGGGACTCGAAAGACGCACAGATACGCAGTATTTT
>-|-|TRBJ2-7|TRBV4-3
CASSQELRVTRQPGYEQYF
TGCGCCAGCAGCCAAGAGCTCCGAGTTACCCGGCAGCCCGGGTACGAGCAGTACTTC
>TRBD2|-|TRBJ2-7|TRBV4-1
CASSQQAGGNYEQYF
TGCGCCAGCAGCCAACAAGCGGGGGGGAACTACGAGCAGTACTTC